These 9 T cell receptor beta chains were sequenced from one sample in a study of early T cells in non-severe SARS-CoV-2 infection. TCRdb re-analysed the 5' RACE reads in MiXCR, keeping a single row per CDR3 protein. Of fewer than 50,000 distinct CDR3 sequences listed, roughly 6.2% are singletons. Sequenced sample: whole blood. These receptors came from an adult who was a healthcare worker with PCR-confirmed SARS-CoV-2 infection or an uninfected control (not recorded which).

This clonotype has a count of ten or more. The chain carries TRBV10-3 and TRBJ2-3; D is uncertain. CDR1 ENHRY and CDR2 SYGVKD come from the germline V gene. This CDR3 is built from 13 residues. V shed 7 bases and J shed 2 bases, with 10 bases lying between them. The CDR3 spells CAIKGQPTDTQYF. Written as DNA, the CDR3 is TGTGCCATCAAAGGGCAGCCCACAGATACGCAGTATTTT.

Many counts were recorded for this clonotype. The chain combines TRBV12-3 or TRBV12-4 with TRBJ2-1, with D perhaps TRBD1 or TRBD2 (6 bases each). V was pared by 1 base and J by 4 bases, with 14 bases between. This CDR3 is built from 16 residues. CDR3 sequence reads: CASSLEGGRLYNEQFF. CDR3 in DNA: TGTGCCAGCAGTTTAGAAGGGGGGAGGCTTTACAATGAGCAGTTCTTC.

This clonotype was observed a few times. The chain couples TRBV12-3 or TRBV12-4 to TRBJ2-5; D uncertain. The ends were cut back, 6 bases at V and 7 bases at J, with 12 bases in the middle. The CDR3 is 12 residues long. CDR3 in DNA: TGTGCCAGCAGCGCCGTGTCTGGGACCCAGTACTTC. Its protein product is CASSAVSGTQYF.

This clonotype was counted many times. The V call is TRBV7-9, the J call TRBJ2-7; 7 bases align to TRBD1. The length of the CDR3 is 14 residues. Germline-derived CDR1 and CDR2 are SEHNR and FQNEAQ (reference sequence). Trimming cost V 4 bases and J 3 bases; bases outside gene matches: 6. In nucleotides, the CDR3 is TGTGCCAGCAGCTCCGCAACAGGGGTCTACGAGCAGTACTTC. It is translated as CASSSATGVYEQYF. Complete variable domain (other parts from reference TRBV7-9 and TRBJ2-7): DTGVSQNPRHKITKRGQNVTFRCDPISEHNRLYWYRQTLGQGPEFLTYFQNEAQLEKSRLLSDRFSAERPKGSFSTLEIQRTEQGDSAMYLCASSSATGVYEQYFGPGTRLTVT.

This clonotype occurred a few times. The chain is built from TRBV5-1 and TRBJ2-2, with no clear D. The V gene lost 6 bases and the J gene lost 4 bases, with 19 bases spanning the gap. This CDR3 contains 16 residues. Germline values: CDR1 SGHRS, CDR2 YFSETQ. This chain's CDR3 is CASTPGGRRVTGELFF. The CDR3, as DNA: TGCGCCAGCACCCCCGGTGGGCGGCGAGTCACCGGGGAGCTGTTTTTT.

This clonotype was detected ten times or more. The chain links TRBV21-1 to TRBJ1-4; the table's D call, TRBD1, was not checked against the DNA. TRBV21-1 is shown as a pseudogene. This CDR3 has 18 residues. This chain's CDR3 is CASRDRGTGAIRDEKLFF. The CDR3 region has the DNA TGTGCCAGCAGGGACCGTGGGACAGGGGCTATCCGGGATGAAAAACTGTTTTTT.

This clonotype was detected many times. The gene calls are TRBV24-1 and TRBJ2-1; D might be TRBD2 (5 bases). The V gene lost 0 bases and the J gene lost 0 bases, with 5 bases spanning the gap. CDR3 length equals 15 residues. Germline-derived CDR1 and CDR2 are KGHDR and SFDVKD. CDR3 sequence reads: CATSDLGSSYNEQFF. The CDR3 region has the DNA TGTGCCACCAGTGATTTGGGGAGCTCCTACAATGAGCAGTTCTTC.

The chain uses TRBV7-6 and TRBJ2-5, with unresolved D. Germline-derived CDR1 and CDR2 are SGHVS and FNYEAQ. The CDR3 has 13 amino acids. V was cut by 1 base and J by 4 bases, with 7 bases left in between. The CDR3 bases are TGTGCCAGCAGCTTAGGCGTCGGAGAGACCCAGTACTTC. It is translated as CASSLGVGETQYF.

CDR3 nucleotides: TGCAGTGCAACACTAGCGGGGAATGAGCAGTTCTTC. This gives the protein CSATLAGNEQFF. The V and J genes are TRBV20-1 and TRBJ2-1; 10 nucleotides match TRBD2. The CDR3 is 12 residues long. Losses at the gene ends were 6 bases for V and 7 bases for J; bases not matched to a gene: 3. Germline values: CDR1 DFQATT, CDR2 SNEGSKA (reference sequence).